This TCR beta chain was sequenced during a study of CD8 T cells in ankylosing spondylitis. Quantitative barcoded 5'-RACE was used to prepare TCR beta libraries. TCRdb passed the 5' RACE reads through MiXCR, listing each CDR3 protein once. The repertoire holds under 950,000 distinct CDR3 sequences, with about 20% as singletons. General study points: Significant enrichment of disease-linked clones was reportedly seen in matched ankylosing spondylitis synovial fluid. What seemed typical of ankylosing spondylitis blood was a TCR beta motif built from 7 or 8 highly homologous variants. Some motif variants were previously reported in reactive arthritis synovial fluid and blood.

This clonotype has a handful of counts. The antigen is undetermined. CDR3 size: 14 residues. Germline V CDR1 and CDR2: SGHKS, YYEKEE (reference sequence). V was pared by 4 bases and J by 2 bases, with 13 bases between. The sequence came from a male donor with ankylosing spondylitis. Sequencing was carried out using blood, either unsorted or a sorted T cell fraction (not recorded which). V gene TRBV5-5 combines with J gene TRBJ2-7; no firm D call. The CDR3 loop is CASSPSVGTYEQYF. The CDR3 nucleotides read TGTGCCAGCAGCCCGAGCGTGGGGACCTACGAGCAGTACTTC.